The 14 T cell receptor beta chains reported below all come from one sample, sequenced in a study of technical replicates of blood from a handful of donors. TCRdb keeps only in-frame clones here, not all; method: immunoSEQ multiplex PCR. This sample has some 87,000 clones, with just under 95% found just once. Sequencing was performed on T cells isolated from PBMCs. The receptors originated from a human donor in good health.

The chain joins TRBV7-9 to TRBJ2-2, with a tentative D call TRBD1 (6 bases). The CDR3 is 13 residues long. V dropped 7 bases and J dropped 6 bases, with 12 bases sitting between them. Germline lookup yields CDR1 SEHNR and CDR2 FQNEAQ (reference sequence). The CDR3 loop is CASTGDISGELFF. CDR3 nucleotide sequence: TGTGCCAGCACCGGGGACATATCCGGGGAGCTGTTTTTT.

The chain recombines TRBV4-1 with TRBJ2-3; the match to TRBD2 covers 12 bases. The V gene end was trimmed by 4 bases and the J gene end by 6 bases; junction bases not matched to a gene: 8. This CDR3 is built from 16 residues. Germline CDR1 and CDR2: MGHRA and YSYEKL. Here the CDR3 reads CASSPRLAGVRDTQYF. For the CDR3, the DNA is TGCGCCAGCAGCCCTAGACTAGCGGGAGTTAGGGATACGCAGTATTTT.

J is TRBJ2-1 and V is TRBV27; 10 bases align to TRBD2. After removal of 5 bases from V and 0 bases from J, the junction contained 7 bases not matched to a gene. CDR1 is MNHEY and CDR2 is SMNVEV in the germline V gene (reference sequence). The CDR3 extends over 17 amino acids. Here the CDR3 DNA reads TGTGCCAGCAGTGTGACTAGCGGGCAGAGCTCCTACAATGAGCAGTTCTTC. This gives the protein CASSVTSGQSSYNEQFF.

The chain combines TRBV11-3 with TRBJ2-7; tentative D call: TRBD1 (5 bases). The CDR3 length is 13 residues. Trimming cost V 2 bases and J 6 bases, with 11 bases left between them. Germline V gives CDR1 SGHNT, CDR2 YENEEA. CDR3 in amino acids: CASSLIRVGEQYF. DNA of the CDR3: TGTGCCAGCAGCTTAATCAGGGTCGGCGAGCAGTACTTC.

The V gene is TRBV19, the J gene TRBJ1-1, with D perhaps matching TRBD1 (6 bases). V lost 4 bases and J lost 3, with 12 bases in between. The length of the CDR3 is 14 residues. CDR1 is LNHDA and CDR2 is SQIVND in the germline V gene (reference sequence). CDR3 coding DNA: TGTGCCAGTAGTAAAACAGGGAGGGACACTGAAGCTTTCTTT. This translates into CASSKTGRDTEAFF.

CDR3 sequence reads: CAISEWNVEDTEAFF. In DNA form, the CDR3 reads TGTGCCATCAGTGAGTGGAACGTTGAGGACACTGAAGCTTTCTTT. The rearrangement joins TRBV10-3 to TRBJ1-1; D is undetermined. The germline V and J ends were trimmed by 1 base and 3 bases, with 12 bases remaining between them. This CDR3 spans 15 amino acids. The germline CDR1 and CDR2 sequences are ENHRY and SYGVKD.

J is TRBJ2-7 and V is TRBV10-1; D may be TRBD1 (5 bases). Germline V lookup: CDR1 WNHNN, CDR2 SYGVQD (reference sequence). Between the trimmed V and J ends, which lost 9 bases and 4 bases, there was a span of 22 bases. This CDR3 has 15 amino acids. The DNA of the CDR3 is TGCGCCAGGGGGCGGCAGGCAGATGATCAATACGAGCAGTACTTC. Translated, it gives CARGRQADDQYEQYF.

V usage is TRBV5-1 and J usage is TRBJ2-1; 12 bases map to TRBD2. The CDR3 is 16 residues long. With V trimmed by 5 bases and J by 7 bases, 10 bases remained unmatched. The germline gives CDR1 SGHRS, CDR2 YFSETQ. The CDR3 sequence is CASSFRLAGEVNEQFF. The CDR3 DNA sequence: TGCGCCAGCAGTTTTAGACTAGCGGGAGAAGTAAATGAGCAGTTCTTC.

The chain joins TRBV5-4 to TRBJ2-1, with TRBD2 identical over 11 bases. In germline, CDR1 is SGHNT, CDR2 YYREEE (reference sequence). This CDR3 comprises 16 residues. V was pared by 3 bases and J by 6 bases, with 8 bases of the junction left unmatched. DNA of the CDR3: TGTGCCAGCAGCTCCCCAAGACTAGCGGGAAGCAATGAGCAGTTCTTC. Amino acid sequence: CASSSPRLAGSNEQFF.

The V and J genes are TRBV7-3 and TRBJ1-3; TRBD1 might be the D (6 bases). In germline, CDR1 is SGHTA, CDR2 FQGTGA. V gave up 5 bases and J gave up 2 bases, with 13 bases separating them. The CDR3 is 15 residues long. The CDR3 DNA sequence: TGTGCCAGCAGCGCAACAGGGTCCCCTGGAAACACCATATATTTT. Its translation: CASSATGSPGNTIYF.

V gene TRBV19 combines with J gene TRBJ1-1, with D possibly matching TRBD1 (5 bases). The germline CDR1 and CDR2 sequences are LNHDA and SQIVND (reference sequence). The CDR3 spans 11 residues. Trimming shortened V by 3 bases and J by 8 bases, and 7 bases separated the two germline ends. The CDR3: CASSMGGEAFF. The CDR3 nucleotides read TGTGCCAGTAGTATGGGGGGAGAAGCTTTCTTT.

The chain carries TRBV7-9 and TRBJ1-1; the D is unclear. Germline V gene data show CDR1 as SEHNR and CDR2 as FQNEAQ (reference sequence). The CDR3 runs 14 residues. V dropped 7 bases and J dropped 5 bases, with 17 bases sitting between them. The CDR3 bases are TGTGCCAGCACCTTTCGTCGGGAAGGGACTGAAGCTTTCTTT. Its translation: CASTFRREGTEAFF.

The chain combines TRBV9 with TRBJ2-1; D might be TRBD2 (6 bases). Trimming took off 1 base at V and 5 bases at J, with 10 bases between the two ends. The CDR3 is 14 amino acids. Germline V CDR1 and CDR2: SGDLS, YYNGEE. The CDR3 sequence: CASSVYGGDNEQFF. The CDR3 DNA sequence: TGTGCCAGCAGCGTATATGGAGGGGACAATGAGCAGTTCTTC.

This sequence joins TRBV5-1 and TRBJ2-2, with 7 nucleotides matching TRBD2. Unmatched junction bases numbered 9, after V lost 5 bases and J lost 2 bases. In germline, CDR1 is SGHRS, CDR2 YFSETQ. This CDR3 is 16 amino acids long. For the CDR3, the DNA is TGCGCCAGCAGTCGACTAGCCCAACCTAACACCGGGGAGCTGTTTTTT. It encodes CASSRLAQPNTGELFF.